This entry describes one TCR beta chain. What it binds is not known. In the same sample, other DNA sequences code for this CDR3. These data come from a study of OX40 agonist ivuxolimab in advanced cancers. Background on the study: Those enrolled were 80% to 85% male, with a mean age of 60 years and ages from about 20 to 90.

Broader study findings: Low clonal expansion, among the lowest seen, marked partial responders at 0.1-3.0 mg/kg. With doses of 0.1 to 3.0 mg/kg, CD4+ and CD8+ blood T cells had undergone clonal expansion by week 6. The average count of expanded clones was higher among CD8+ T cells than among CD4+.

Method: immunoSEQ multiplex PCR; TCRdb's copy keeps in-frame clones and lacks some. Of around 68,000 clones in the sample, about 88% are singletons; the top ten hold 15% to 20%. V was cut by 6 bases and J by 5 bases, with 5 bases left in between. This CDR3 has 10 amino acids. Germline CDR1 and CDR2: DFQATT and SNEGSKA (reference sequence). The sequencing here drew on CD4+ or CD8+ T cells sorted from blood, taken in a trial of the OX40 agonist ivuxolimab. J is TRBJ2-1 and V is TRBV20-1; the D is unclear. The TCR was taken from an adult with an advanced solid tumor such as melanoma, head and neck, liver or kidney cancer. CDR3 nucleotides: TGCAGTGCCACGGACAATGAGCAGTTCTTC. It codes for CSATDNEQFF.